These 10 T cell receptor beta chains came from one sample sequenced in a study of blood T cell repertoires in COVID-19 (dated by TCRdb to 2018 to 2020). To prepare the library, the immunoSEQ multiplex PCR assay was applied. TCRdb re-hosts the immuneACCESS table, in-frame sequences only. Its copies lack some clones; in the studies checked, an unresolved V gene accounts for under half of them, and the cause for the rest is not known. Here the sample has some 250,000 clones; around four fifths occur a single time. Around 11% of the sample is held by the ten biggest clonotypes. The specimen sequenced was peripheral blood. These receptors originate from a woman aged 55 to 70 with active or convalescent COVID-19.

The chain employs TRBV9 and TRBJ2-2, with unresolved D. The germline gives CDR1 SGDLS, CDR2 YYNGEE. The CDR3 is 15 residues long. Trimming removed 3 bases at V and 5 bases at J, with 14 bases between. CDR3 loop: CASSAARWRTGELFF. CDR3 sequence (DNA): TGTGCCAGCAGCGCGGCCCGCTGGCGGACCGGGGAGCTGTTTTTT.

The chain recombines TRBV4-1 with TRBJ2-2, with TRBD1 identical over 8 bases. There are 15 residues in the CDR3. V dropped 5 bases and J dropped 2; count of bases not matched to a gene: 4. Per germline, CDR1 MGHRA and CDR2 YSYEKL. The CDR3 nucleotides read TGCGCCAGCAGCAAACAGGGGGTTAACACCGGGGAGCTGTTTTTT. It specifies CASSKQGVNTGELFF.

This chain links TRBV5-1 with TRBJ2-7; 7 bases are shared with TRBD2. The CDR3 consists of 15 residues. The J segment lost 0 bases and the V segment lost 0 bases, leaving 3 bases of the junction unmatched. Germline V gene lookup returns CDR1 SGHRS and CDR2 YFSETQ. CDR3 coding DNA: TGCGCCAGCAGCTTGGTCGGGGGGTCCTCCTACGAGCAGTACTTC. Translation gives CASSLVGGSSYEQYF.

Here the CDR3 DNA reads TGTGCCAGCAGCTTTACAGGGATTCGATATGGCTACACCTTC. Amino acids: CASSFTGIRYGYTF. This rearrangement joins TRBV7-9 to TRBJ1-2; TRBD1 might be the D (6 bases). The V end was cut by 3 bases, the J end by 5 bases, with 13 bases between. Germline CDR1 reads SEHNR; CDR2 reads FQNEAQ (reference sequence). The CDR3 runs 14 residues.

This chain joins TRBV5-1 and TRBJ1-1; 9 positions match TRBD1. The CDR3 length is 18 residues. Germline CDR1 SGHRS, CDR2 YFSETQ. Losses at the gene ends were 0 bases for V and 4 bases for J; bases not matched to a gene: 13. The CDR3 DNA is TGCGCCAGCAGCTTGGGACAGGGGGTGTCCCGGCAGGGCACTGAAGCTTTCTTT. Translated, it gives CASSLGQGVSRQGTEAFF.

This rearrangement joins TRBV6-5 to TRBJ2-3, with TRBD1 as a possible D gene (5 bases). Germline CDR1 reads MNHEY; CDR2 reads SVGAGI. CDR3 size: 15 residues. V was trimmed by 2 bases and J by 0 bases, leaving 9 bases between them. CDR3 DNA: TGTGCCAGCAGTTACGGGCAGGGAAGCACAGATACGCAGTATTTT. It specifies CASSYGQGSTDTQYF.

The chain uses TRBV5-5 and TRBJ1-4; D remains unclear. Germline V CDR1 and CDR2: SGHKS, YYEKEE (reference sequence). The CDR3 is 13 residues long. Trimming stripped 4 bases from V and 7 bases from J, with 11 bases between. The CDR3 loop is CASSHPAGEKLFF. CDR3 sequence (DNA): TGTGCCAGCAGCCATCCTGCGGGTGAAAAACTGTTTTTT.

The gene calls are TRBV5-1 and TRBJ2-5; TRBD1 matches at 7 bases. In germline, CDR1 is SGHRS, CDR2 YFSETQ. The length of the CDR3 is 13 residues. Unmatched junction bases numbered 5, after V lost 4 bases and J lost 5 bases. The DNA of the CDR3 is TGCGCCAGCAGCCCAGGGGGAAGCGAGACCCAGTACTTC. Protein: CASSPGGSETQYF.

V usage is TRBV5-1 and J usage is TRBJ2-3; 7 bases map to TRBD1. There are 16 residues in the CDR3. Germline CDR1 SGHRS, CDR2 YFSETQ. J was trimmed by 1 base and V by 4 bases; bases with no gene match: 9. The CDR3 sequence is CASSTQYRGGTDTQYF. The CDR3 region has the DNA TGCGCCAGCAGCACCCAGTACAGGGGAGGCACAGATACGCAGTATTTT.

This clone was counted between two and nine times. The chain joins TRBV25-1 to TRBJ1-2; weak D call: TRBD1 (6 bases). The CDR3 sequence is 13 residues long. Germline V gene data show CDR1 as MGHDK and CDR2 as SYGVNS. V was clipped by 5 bases and J by 2 bases, with 9 bases between them. The CDR3 sequence: CASSPDRNYGYTF. For the CDR3, the DNA is TGTGCCAGCAGTCCCGACAGGAACTATGGCTACACCTTC.